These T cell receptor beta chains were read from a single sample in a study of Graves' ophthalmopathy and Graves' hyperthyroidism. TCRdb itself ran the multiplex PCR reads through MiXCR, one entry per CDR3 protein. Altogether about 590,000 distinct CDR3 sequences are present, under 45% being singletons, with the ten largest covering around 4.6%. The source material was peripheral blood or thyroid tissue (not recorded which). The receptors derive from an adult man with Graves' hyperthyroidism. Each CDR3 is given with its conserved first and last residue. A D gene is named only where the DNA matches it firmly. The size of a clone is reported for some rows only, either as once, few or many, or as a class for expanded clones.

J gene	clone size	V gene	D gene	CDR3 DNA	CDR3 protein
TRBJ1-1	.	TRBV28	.	TGTGCCAGCAGTTTTCCCCAAGCCGGGATGAACACTGAAGCTTTCTTT	CASSFPQAGMNTEAFF
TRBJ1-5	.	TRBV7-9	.	TGTGCCAGCAGCCCCGTGGATTATGGAACGGGCAATCAGCCCCAGCATTTT	CASSPVDYGTGNQPQHF
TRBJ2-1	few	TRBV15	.	TGTGCCACCAGCAGAGAGTGGACAGTCAATGAGCAGTTCTTC	CATSREWTVNEQFF
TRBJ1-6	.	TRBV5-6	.	TGTGCCAGCAGCTTGGAGGGGCAGGGGCGGCCACCCCTCCACTTT	CASSLEGQGRPPLHF
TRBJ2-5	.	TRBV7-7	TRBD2	TGTGCTAGTAGACTAGCGGGGTTCCAAGAGACCCAGTACTTC	CASRLAGFQETQYF
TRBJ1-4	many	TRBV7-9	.	TGTGCCAGCAGCTATTCAACTAATGAAAAACTGTTTTTT	CASSYSTNEKLFF
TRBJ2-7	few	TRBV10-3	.	TGTGCCAGCAGTTTATTATCAGGGTGGAACTACGAGCAGTACTTC	CASSLLSGWNYEQYF
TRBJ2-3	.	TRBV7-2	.	TGTGCCAGCAGCTTAGGGCCGGGACGCATAATGGCTTATGGTACGCAGTATTTT	CASSLGPGRIMAYGTQYF
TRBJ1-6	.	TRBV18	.	TGTGCCAGCTCACAGGCCAGTAATTCACCCCTCCACTTT	CASSQASNSPLHF
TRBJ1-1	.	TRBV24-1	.	TGTGCCACCAGTGGGGGGACGGGCCTGGGCACTGAAGCTTTCTTT	CATSGGTGLGTEAFF
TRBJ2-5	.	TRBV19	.	TGTGCCAGCAGTGCCCGGGGGGCCGCCGTGGAGACCCAGTACTTC	CASSARGAAVETQYF
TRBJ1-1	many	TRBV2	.	TGTGCCAGCAGTGAAGGGCGAATCCCGAACACTGAAGCTTTCTTT	CASSEGRIPNTEAFF
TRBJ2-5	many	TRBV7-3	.	TGTGCCAGCAGCACCGGCCCGGGGGAGACCCAGTACTTC	CASSTGPGETQYF
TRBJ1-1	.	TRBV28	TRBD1	TGTGCCAGCAGTTACAGGGGGATCAACACTGAAGCTTTCTTT	CASSYRGINTEAFF
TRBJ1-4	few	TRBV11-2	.	TGTGCCAGCAGCTTAGATCTGTCGGTCAGAACTAATGAAAAACTGTTTTTT	CASSLDLSVRTNEKLFF
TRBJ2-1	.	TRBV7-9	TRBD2	TGTGCCAGCAGCTACCAAGTGGGTCGGGGGGATGAGCAGTTCTTC	CASSYQVGRGDEQFF
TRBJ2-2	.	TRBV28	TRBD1	TGTGCCAGCAGTTGGTCTTCGGGACAGGGAATTGACGGGGAGCTGTTTTTT	CASSWSSGQGIDGELFF
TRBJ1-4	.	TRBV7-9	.	TGTGCCAGCAGTTTATCGAGTTGGACAGCAACTAATGAAAAACTGTTTTTT	CASSLSSWTATNEKLFF
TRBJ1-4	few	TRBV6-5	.	TGTGCCAGCAGTCCCAAATCTCCAACTAATGAAAAACTGTTTTTT	CASSPKSPTNEKLFF
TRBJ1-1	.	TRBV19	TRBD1	TGTGCCAGTAGTGTCGACAGGGGCACAAACACTGAAGCTTTCTTT	CASSVDRGTNTEAFF
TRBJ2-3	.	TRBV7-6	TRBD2	TGTGCCACCAATCCGACTAGCGGGACAGATACGCAGTATTTT	CATNPTSGTDTQYF
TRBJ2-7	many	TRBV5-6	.	TGTGCCAGCAGCTTGACTTGGCAGGGGATCTACGAGCAGTACTTC	CASSLTWQGIYEQYF
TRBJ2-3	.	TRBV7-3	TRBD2	TGTGCCAGCAGCTCAGGACTAGTAACGGATACGCAGTATTTT	CASSSGLVTDTQYF
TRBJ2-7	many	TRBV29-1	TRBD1	TGCAGCGTAGATATCCCGGGACAGGGCTACGAGCAGTACTTC	CSVDIPGQGYEQYF
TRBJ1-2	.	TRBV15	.	TGTGCCACCAGCAGTCGCCGGGACAACTATGGCTACACCTTC	CATSSRRDNYGYTF
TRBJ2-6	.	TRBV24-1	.	TGTGCCACCAGTGATTTGTCGGACAGGGCCAACGTCCTGACTTTC	CATSDLSDRANVLTF
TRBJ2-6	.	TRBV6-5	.	TGTGCCAGCAGGGATACCGGGACAAAAGTCATGACTTTC	CASRDTGTKVMTF
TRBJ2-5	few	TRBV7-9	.	TGTGCCAGCAGCTTAGGAAGAGGGTTGAAGACCCAGTACTTC	CASSLGRGLKTQYF
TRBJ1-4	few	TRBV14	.	TGTGCCAGCAGCCAAAATCAATCAACTAATGAAAAACTGTTTTTT	CASSQNQSTNEKLFF
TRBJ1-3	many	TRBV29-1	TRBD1	TGCAGCGTTGAAGAGGGATCGACAGGGGGCTCTGGAAACACCATATATTTT	CSVEEGSTGGSGNTIYF
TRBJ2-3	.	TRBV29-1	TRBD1	TGCAGCGTTGAAGACCCCAAACAGGGGGCGGGTACGCAGTATTTT	CSVEDPKQGAGTQYF
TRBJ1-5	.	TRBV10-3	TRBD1	TGTGCCATCTCCGGGACAGAGAACACTGACAGTACCGATGGGCCCCAGCATTTT	CAISGTENTDSTDGPQHF
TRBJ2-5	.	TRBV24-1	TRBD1	TGTGCCACCAGTGATTCCCGGACAGGGGGCTCCCAAGAGACCCAGTACTTC	CATSDSRTGGSQETQYF
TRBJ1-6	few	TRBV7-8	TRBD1	TGTGCCAGCTCAAGACAGACAGGGGGCAACTCACCCCTCCACTTT	CASSRQTGGNSPLHF
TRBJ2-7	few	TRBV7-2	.	TGTGCCAGCAGCTTGATCTTCTCCTACGAGCAGTACTTC	CASSLIFSYEQYF
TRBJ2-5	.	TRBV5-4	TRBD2	TGTGCCAGCAGCTTGGCTCTAGCGGGACTAGGGCAAGAGACCCAGTACTTC	CASSLALAGLGQETQYF
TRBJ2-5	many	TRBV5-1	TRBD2	TGCGCCAGCAGCTTGATACCTAGCGGGGGTGGCGAGACCCAGTACTTC	CASSLIPSGGGETQYF
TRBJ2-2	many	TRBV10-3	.	TGTGCCATCAGCGGGGGCCAGACCACCGGGGAGCTGTTTTTT	CAISGGQTTGELFF
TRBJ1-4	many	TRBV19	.	TGTGCCAGTAGTCCGAGGGACACCGGGCGGTCCGGGAATGAAAAACTGTTTTTT	CASSPRDTGRSGNEKLFF
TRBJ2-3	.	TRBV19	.	TGTGCCAGTAGTACGCAGAACCTCGGTGGCACAGATACGCAGTATTTT	CASSTQNLGGTDTQYF
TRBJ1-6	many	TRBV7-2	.	TGTGCCAGCAGCTTGGCCCGATTGGACTTAAGTTCACCCCTCCACTTT	CASSLARLDLSSPLHF
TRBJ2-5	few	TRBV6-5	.	TGTGCCAGCAGTTACTCGATGTGGTCTGGGGGCCAAGAGACCCAGTACTTC	CASSYSMWSGGQETQYF
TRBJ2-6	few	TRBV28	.	TGTGCCAGCAGTGAAACCACCTCTGGGGCCAACGTCCTGACTTTC	CASSETTSGANVLTF
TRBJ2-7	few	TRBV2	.	TGTGCCAGCTGTCGGTCCGACGAGCAGTACTTC	CASCRSDEQYF
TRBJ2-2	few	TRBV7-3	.	TGTGCCAGCAGCCACGACACCGGGGAGCTGTTTTTT	CASSHDTGELFF
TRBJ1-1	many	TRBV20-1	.	TGCAGTGCTAGAGCTGCCCAGTTGAACACTGAAGCTTTCTTT	CSARAAQLNTEAFF
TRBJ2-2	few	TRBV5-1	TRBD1	TGCGCCAGCAGCTTCCAGACAGGGTCTGACACCGGGGAGCTGTTTTTT	CASSFQTGSDTGELFF
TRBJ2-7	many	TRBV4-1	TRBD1	TGCGCCAGCAGCCTGACAGGGATCCACGAGCAGTACTTC	CASSLTGIHEQYF
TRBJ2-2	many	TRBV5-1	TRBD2	TGCGCCAGCAGTGAACTAGCGGCGAACACCGGGGAGCTGTTTTTT	CASSELAANTGELFF
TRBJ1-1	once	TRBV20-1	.	TGCAGTGCTGGGGCCTTAATTAGACGCACTGAAGCTTTCTTT	CSAGALIRRTEAFF
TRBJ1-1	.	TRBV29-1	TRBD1	TGCAGCGTTGAGCGGGACAGGAGAAACACTGAAGCTTTCTTT	CSVERDRRNTEAFF
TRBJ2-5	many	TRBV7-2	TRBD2	TGTGCCAGCAGCTTAGCCGCTCTAGCGGGTCAAGAGACCCAGTACTTC	CASSLAALAGQETQYF
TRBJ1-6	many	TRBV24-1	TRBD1	TGTGCCACCAGTGATTCTGGACAGGGCGGCAATTCACCCCTCCACTTT	CATSDSGQGGNSPLHF
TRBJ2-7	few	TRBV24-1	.	TGTGCCACCAGTGATTTAACCCACGAGCAGTACTTC	CATSDLTHEQYF
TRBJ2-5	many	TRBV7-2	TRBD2	TGTGCCAGCAGCTTAGGCACTAGCGGGAGGTCCAAAGGGGAGACCCAGTACTTC	CASSLGTSGRSKGETQYF